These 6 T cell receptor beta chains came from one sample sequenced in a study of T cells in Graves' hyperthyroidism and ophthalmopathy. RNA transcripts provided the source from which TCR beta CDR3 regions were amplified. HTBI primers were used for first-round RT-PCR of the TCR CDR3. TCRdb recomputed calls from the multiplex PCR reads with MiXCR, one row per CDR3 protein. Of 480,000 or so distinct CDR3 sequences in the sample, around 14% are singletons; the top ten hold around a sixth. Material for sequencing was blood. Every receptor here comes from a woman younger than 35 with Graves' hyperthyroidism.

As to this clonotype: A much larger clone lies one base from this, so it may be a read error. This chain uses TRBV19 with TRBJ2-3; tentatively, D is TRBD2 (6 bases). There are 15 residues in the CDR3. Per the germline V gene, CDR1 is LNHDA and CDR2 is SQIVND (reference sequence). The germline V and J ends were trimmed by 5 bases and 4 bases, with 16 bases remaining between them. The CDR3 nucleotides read TGTGCCAGTAGTTTCTCTAGCGTGAGCGCAGATACGCAGTATTTT. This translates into CASSFSSVSADTQYF.

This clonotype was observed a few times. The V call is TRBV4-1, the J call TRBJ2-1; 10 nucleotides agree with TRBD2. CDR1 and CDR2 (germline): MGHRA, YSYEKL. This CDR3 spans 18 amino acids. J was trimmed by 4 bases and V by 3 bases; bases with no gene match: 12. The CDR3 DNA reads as TGCGCCAGCAGCCATCGCTCCCCTCTAGCGGGAGCTTACAATGAGCAGTTCTTC. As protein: CASSHRSPLAGAYNEQFF.

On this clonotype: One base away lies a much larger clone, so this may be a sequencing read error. CDR3 nucleotides: TGTGCCAGCAGTGATTCCGACGTTCTCAGTGGTTACGAGCAGTACTTC. Protein product: CASSDSDVLSGYEQYF. The chain couples TRBV28 to TRBJ2-7; no clear D. From germline, CDR1 is MDHEN and CDR2 SYDVKM. The CDR3 is made up of 16 amino acids. Trimming stripped 5 bases from V and 4 bases from J, with 21 bases between.

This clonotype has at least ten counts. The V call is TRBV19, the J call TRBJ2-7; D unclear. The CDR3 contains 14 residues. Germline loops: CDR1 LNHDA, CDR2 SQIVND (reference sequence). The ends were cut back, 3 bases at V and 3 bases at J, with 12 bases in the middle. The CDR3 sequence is CASSMKGGIYEQYF. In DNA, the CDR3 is TGTGCCAGTAGTATGAAGGGTGGGATCTACGAGCAGTACTTC.

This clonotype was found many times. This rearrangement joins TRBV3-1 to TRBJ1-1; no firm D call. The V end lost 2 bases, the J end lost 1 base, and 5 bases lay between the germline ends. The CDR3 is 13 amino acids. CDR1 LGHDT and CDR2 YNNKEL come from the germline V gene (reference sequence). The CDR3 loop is CASSQTWNTEAFF. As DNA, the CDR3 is TGTGCCAGCAGCCAAACCTGGAACACTGAAGCTTTCTTT. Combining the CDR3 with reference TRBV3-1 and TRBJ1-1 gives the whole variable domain DTAVSQTPKYLVTQMGNDKSIKCEQNLGHDTMYWYKQDSKKFLKIMFSYNNKELIINETVPNRFSPKSPDKAHLNLHINSLELGDSAVYFCASSQTWNTEAFFGQGTRLTVV.

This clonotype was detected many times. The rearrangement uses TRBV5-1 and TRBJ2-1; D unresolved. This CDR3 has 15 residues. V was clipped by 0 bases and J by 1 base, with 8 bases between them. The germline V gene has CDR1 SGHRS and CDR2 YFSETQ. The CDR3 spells CASSLEARSYNEQFF. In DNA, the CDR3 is TGCGCCAGCAGCTTGGAAGCAAGGTCCTACAATGAGCAGTTCTTC. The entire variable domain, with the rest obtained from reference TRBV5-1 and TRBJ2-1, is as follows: KAGVTQTPRYLIKTRGQQVTLSCSPISGHRSVSWYQQTPGQGLQFLFEYFSETQRNKGNFPGRFSGRQFSNSRSEMNVSTLELGDSALYLCASSLEARSYNEQFFGPGTRLTVL.